This passage covers 30 T cell receptor delta chains from one sample sequenced in a study of gamma-delta T cells after stem cell transplantation. TCRdb re-processed the RT-PCR reads using CATT. The sample lists 1,500 to 2,000 delta-chain clones; 6% to 8% were seen once. The sequencing sample was made of gamma-delta T cells. Receptor source: a human donor. It is not recorded whose cells these are; they may come from a transplant donor.

This clone is categorized as medium-sized. Here the CDR3 reads CACDTLLGVRYTDKLIF. The CDR3 nucleotides are TGTGCCTGTGACACCCTACTGGGGGTTCGGTACACCGATAAACTCATCTTT. This chain connects TRDV2 to TRDJ1, with 8 bases identical to TRDD3. J was trimmed by 0 bases and V by 0 bases; bases with no gene match: 8. Germline lookup yields CDR1 GEAIGNYY and CDR2 EKD. The CDR3 has 17 amino acids.

This clone is medium-sized. Here the CDR3 DNA reads TGTGCCTGTGACACCGTTGATACTGGGATGAGCTCCTGGGACACCCGACAGATGTTTTTC. This encodes CACDTVDTGMSSWDTRQMFF. The rearrangement uses TRDV2 and TRDJ3; possibly TRDD3 for D (6 bases). The CDR3 is 20 amino acids. The V gene lost 0 bases and the J gene lost 0 bases, with 17 bases spanning the gap. Germline V gene lookup returns CDR1 GEAIGNYY and CDR2 EKD.

This clone appeared a few times. The rearrangement links TRDV2 to TRDJ1; 11 bases align to TRDD3. Germline-derived CDR1 and CDR2 are GEAIGNYY and EKD. The V gene end was trimmed by 0 bases and the J gene end by 3 bases; junction bases not matched to a gene: 8. The CDR3 is 17 amino acids. CDR3 bases: TGTGCCTGTGACACCGTCGTGGGGGATACGGGGGCCGATAAACTCATCTTT. Translating it yields CACDTVVGDTGADKLIF.

To note about this clone: A much larger clone lies a single base off, so this may be a read error. The sample has other DNA sequences that encode this CDR3 too. This chain connects TRDV2 to TRDJ3, with 8 bases that match TRDD3. Germline CDR1 and CDR2: GEAIGNYY and EKD. The length of the CDR3 is 19 residues. Trimming removed 3 bases from V and 0 bases from J; junction bases left unmatched: 9. The CDR3: CACDATGGYSSWDTRQMFF. CDR3 in DNA: TGTGCCTGTGACGCGACTGGGGGTTACAGCTCCTGGGACACCCGACAGATGTTTTTC.

This chain links TRDV2 with TRDJ1; TRDD3 is a possible D gene (6 bases). CDR3 length: 17 amino acids. Germline CDR1 and CDR2: GEAIGNYY and EKD. Deletions cut 0 bases from V and 0 bases from J, with 16 bases between. The chain's CDR3 is CACDTVRCGDHTDKLIF. The DNA for the CDR3 is TGTGCCTGTGACACCGTACGTTGTGGGGATCACACCGATAAACTCATCTTT.

Judged by abundance, this clone is medium-sized. The chain recombines TRDV2 with TRDJ3; 13 nucleotides agree with TRDD3. The CDR3 sequence is 21 residues long. CDR1 GEAIGNYY and CDR2 EKD come from the germline V gene. V gave up 0 bases and J gave up 0 bases; unmatched junction bases: 7. In DNA form, the CDR3 reads TGTGCCTGTGACACCTCGACTGGGGGATACGCGAGCTCCTGGGACACCCGACAGATGTTTTTC. Its translation is CACDTSTGGYASSWDTRQMFF.

The V call is TRDV2, the J call TRDJ1; TRDD3 aligns across 9 bases. V was pared by 4 bases and J by 0 bases, with 8 bases of the junction left unmatched. Germline loops: CDR1 GEAIGNYY, CDR2 EKD. The CDR3 contains 16 residues. The CDR3 nucleotides read TGTGCCTGTGATGTACTGGGGGACAGGTACACCGATAAACTCATCTTT. The encoded protein is CACDVLGDRYTDKLIF.

About this clone: The protein held in TCRdb is that of a much larger clone and does not match this DNA's translation at residue 11, likely because of a read error; the protein shown is translated from the DNA. Other DNA variants within this sample encode the same CDR3. The V gene is TRDV2, the J gene TRDJ1, with 9 positions matching TRDD3. Germline V gene lookup returns CDR1 GEAIGNYY and CDR2 EKD. The trim removed 4 bases at V and 6 bases at J, leaving 11 bases unmatched. The CDR3 is 15 residues long. The DNA for the CDR3 is TGTGCCTGTGAGGGATTGGGGGATATCTCCAATAAACTCATCTTT. Amino acid sequence: CACEGLGDISNKLIF.

The sample holds a few counts of this clone. With only one base between it and a far larger clone, this is likely a read error. The genes are TRDV2 and TRDJ1, with 11 positions matching TRDD3. The CDR3 is 20 residues long. J lost 0 bases, V lost 5 bases, and 19 bases had no gene match. The V gene's germline CDR1 is GEAIGNYY and CDR2 EKD. In DNA, the CDR3 is TGTGCCTGTGGCCTAGTACTGGGGGATAATAATGCCCCCTACACCGATAAACTCATCTTT. Residues: CACGLVLGDNNAPYTDKLIF.

A few counts support this clone. TCRdb's protein, taken from a much larger clone, differs from this DNA's translation at residue 6, likely owing to a read error; the protein displayed comes from the DNA. The chain links TRDV2 to TRDJ1; possibly TRDD3 for D (6 bases). There are 15 residues in the CDR3. Germline CDR1 is GEAIGNYY and CDR2 is EKD. Trimming cost V 1 base and J 8 bases, with 19 bases left between them. CDR3 sequence reads: CACDTFEGGPPKLIF. DNA for the CDR3: TGTGCCTGTGACACGTTTGAAGGGGGACCCCCGAAACTCATCTTT.

This clone rates as large. The rearrangement links TRDV2 to TRDJ1; TRDD3 agrees at 8 bases. Germline loops: CDR1 GEAIGNYY, CDR2 EKD. Germline trimming cut 4 bases from V and 0 bases from J; bases unmatched to any gene: 12. The CDR3 totals 17 residues. The CDR3 nucleotides read TGTGCCTGTGATCCCCTACTGGGGGTTCTGTACACCGATAAACTCATCTTT. Encoded protein: CACDPLLGVLYTDKLIF.

By proportion, this clone is medium-sized. A clone one base away is much larger, so this may be a read error. The chain recombines TRDV2 with TRDJ1; D is perhaps TRDD3 (6 bases). Trimming removed 3 bases from V and 0 bases from J, with 13 bases in between. The CDR3 contains 15 residues. CDR1 is GEAIGNYY, CDR2 EKD, per germline. CDR3 residues: CACDPVGAYTDKLIF. The CDR3 nucleotides are TGTGCCTGTGACCCCGTGGGGGCATACACCGATAAACTCATCTTT.

This clone was seen a few times. DNA for the CDR3: TGTGCCTGTGACCCCGTACTGGGGGATCCATTAGGATACACCGATAAACTCATCTTT. Encoded protein: CACDPVLGDPLGYTDKLIF. The chain uses TRDV2 and TRDJ1; 10 positions agree with TRDD3. This CDR3 comprises 19 residues. The germline CDR1 and CDR2 sequences are GEAIGNYY and EKD. V shed 3 bases and J 0 bases; nucleotides not matched to a gene: 15.

In this sample, this clone turned up a few times. A much larger clone sits a single nucleotide away, making a read error possible. Other DNA sequences of this sample code for an identical CDR3. J is TRDJ1 and V is TRDV2; the match to TRDD3 covers 10 bases. Trimming removed 7 bases from V and 0 bases from J; junction bases left unmatched: 13. Germline CDR1 reads GEAIGNYY; CDR2 reads EKD. This CDR3 is 17 amino acids long. The CDR3 sequence is CACAHLVGDTYTDKLIF. The CDR3 DNA follows: TGTGCCTGCGCCCATTTGGTGGGGGATACATACACCGATAAACTCATCTTT.

This clone is deemed medium-sized. This may arise from a read error, as a much more abundant clone is one base away. This chain uses TRDV2 with TRDJ1; 12 positions match TRDD3. CDR1 is GEAIGNYY, CDR2 EKD, per germline. CDR3 length: 16 amino acids. V shed 3 bases and J 3 bases; nucleotides not matched to a gene: 7. The CDR3 DNA is TGTGCCTGTGACGCACTTACTGGGGGATACTCCGATAAACTCATCTTT. Translating gives CACDALTGGYSDKLIF.

This clone is medium-sized by share. This chain connects TRDV2 to TRDJ1, with a weak D call TRDD3 (6 bases). The germline V gene encodes CDR1 GEAIGNYY and CDR2 EKD. The CDR3 has 14 amino acids. The V gene lost 1 base and the J gene lost 1 base, with 9 bases spanning the gap. The CDR3 DNA reads TGTGCCTGTGACACTATGGGGGCCACCGATAAACTCATCTTT. Translating gives CACDTMGATDKLIF.

This clone has a handful of counts. The protein recorded in TCRdb matches a much larger clone and deviates from this DNA's translation at residue 12, suggesting a read error; the protein here is obtained by translating the DNA. CDR3 protein: CACDTLEGGPPRLIF. The CDR3 nucleotides are TGTGCCTGTGACACGCTTGAAGGGGGACCCCCGAGACTCATCTTT. The chain joins TRDV2 to TRDJ1; perhaps TRDD3 as D (6 bases). Trimming cost V 1 base and J 10 bases, with 21 bases left between them. Germline V gene lookup returns CDR1 GEAIGNYY and CDR2 EKD. The CDR3 sequence is 15 residues long.

In the case of this clone: A much larger clone lies a single base off, so this may be a read error. The rearrangement joins TRDV2 to TRDJ3, with 8 nucleotides matching TRDD3. CDR1 is GEAIGNYY and CDR2 is EKD in the germline V gene. The CDR3 is 21 residues long. DNA for the CDR3: TGTGCCTGTCACACCGCTAGGGGATACACCGAGTATACCTGGGACACCCGACAGATGTTTTTC. Encoded protein: CACHTARGYTEYTWDTRQMFF.

This chain uses TRDV3 with TRDJ1, with D perhaps assigned TRDD2 or TRDD3 (9 bases each). The CDR3 is made up of 17 amino acids. The germline V gene has CDR1 TVYSNPD and CDR2 GDNSRS (reference sequence). V was shortened by 4 bases and J by 4 bases, with 28 bases between the two germline ends. CDR3 loop: CASLPFLRGDTRDKLIF. The CDR3 DNA is TGTGCCTCCTTACCCTTCCTACGCGGGGATACGCGCGATAAACTCATCTTT.

In its sample, this clone was seen a few times. A far larger clone lies a single base away; this is likely a read error. The rearrangement uses TRDV2 and TRDJ1; 11 bases align to TRDD3. CDR1 is GEAIGNYY, CDR2 EKD, per germline. This CDR3 region has 18 residues. The CDR3 spells CARDTVSWAGGYSDKLIF. Here the CDR3 DNA reads TGTGCCCGTGACACCGTTTCCTGGGCTGGGGGATACTCCGATAAACTCATCTTT.

This clone was detected only a few times. The DNA for the CDR3 is TGTGCTCTTGGGGAACTCAGAGGGCTTCCTACGGTCCACTGGGCCGATAAACTCATCTTT. This sequence encodes CALGELRGLPTVHWADKLIF. J is TRDJ1 and V is TRDV1; TRDD2 matches 8 bases. The CDR3 is 20 residues long. J was trimmed by 3 bases and V by 0 bases; bases with no gene match: 18. Germline V CDR1 and CDR2: TSWWSYY, QGS.

Within the sample, this clone is medium-sized. The J gene is TRDJ1, the V gene TRDV2, with D unresolved. CDR1 and CDR2 from the germline V gene are GEAIGNYY and EKD. Trimming pared 4 bases from V and 0 bases from J, leaving 14 bases between. The CDR3 sequence is 15 residues long. The CDR3 region is CACEPLQKYTDKLIF. CDR3 nucleotides: TGTGCCTGTGAACCATTACAGAAGTACACCGATAAACTCATCTTT.

Comments on this clone: This could be a read error, since a much larger clone is one nucleotide away. V usage is TRDV2 and J usage is TRDJ1, with TRDD3 identical over 8 bases. V was clipped by 2 bases and J by 0 bases; unmatched bases: 16. Germline-derived CDR1 and CDR2 are GEAIGNYY and EKD. The CDR3 consists of 19 residues. The CDR3 coding sequence is TGTGCCTGTGACAGCCTTCAGGGAGAGGGGGATATGTACACCGATAAACTCATCTTT. It yields the protein CACDSLQGEGDMYTDKLIF.

This clone showed up just a few times. TCRdb's protein for this DNA is that of a much larger clone and differs from the translation at residue 9, likely a read error; the protein shown is the DNA translation. The chain recombines TRDV2 with TRDJ2; D perhaps matches TRDD1 (5 bases). V was pared by 0 bases and J by 6 bases, with 28 bases between. The CDR3 totals 20 residues. Germline assignment: CDR1 GEAIGNYY and CDR2 EKD. The CDR3 spells CACDTLNTLGSFSSAAQLFF. CDR3 DNA: TGTGCCTGTGACACCCTAAATACTCTTGGGTCTTTCAGTTCGGCAGCACAACTCTTCTTT.

This clone turned up a few times. This DNA's translation differs at residue 3 from TCRdb's protein, which comes from a much larger clone; a read error is likely, and the protein shown is translated from the DNA. V and J are TRDV2 and TRDJ1, with 10 bases matching TRDD3. Germline assignment: CDR1 GEAIGNYY and CDR2 EKD. The CDR3 covers 15 residues. The DNA for the CDR3 is TGTGCCCGTGACGCGATACTGGGGGATGCTGATAAACTCATCTTT. Translated: CARDAILGDADKLIF.

By sample share, this clone is medium-sized (0.01 to 0.1%). This sequence joins TRDV2 and TRDJ1; the match to TRDD3 covers 9 bases. CDR3 length: 18 amino acids. Looked up from germline, CDR1 is GEAIGNYY and CDR2 is EKD. With V trimmed by 3 bases and J by 0 bases, 13 bases remained unmatched. This CDR3 is CACDSILLGETYTDKLIF. In nucleotides, the CDR3 is TGTGCCTGTGACTCTATTTTACTGGGGGAGACGTACACCGATAAACTCATCTTT.

This clone turned up a few times. A read error may produce the germline difference seen at one junction end. This chain links TRDV2 with TRDJ1, with a tentative D call TRDD3 (5 bases). CDR1 is GEAIGNYY and CDR2 is EKD in the germline V gene. The CDR3 covers 20 residues. Here the CDR3 reads CACDTVTAWVSPHTTDTLIF. CDR3 in DNA: TGTGCCTGTGACACCGTGACGGCCTGGGTGTCACCTCATACGACCGATACACTCATCTTT.

By proportion, this clone is large. In the same sample, other DNA sequences code for this CDR3. This sequence joins TRDV2 and TRDJ1; 8 bases match TRDD3. V trimming: 0 bases; J trimming: 0 bases; junction bases outside the gene matches: 14. The germline V gene encodes CDR1 GEAIGNYY and CDR2 EKD. The CDR3 has 19 amino acids. The CDR3 loop reads CACDTVRTGGPVYTDKLIF. The CDR3 region has the DNA TGTGCCTGTGACACCGTACGAACTGGGGGTCCAGTCTACACCGATAAACTCATCTTT.

This clone was observed a few times. One base away lies a much larger clone, so this may be a sequencing read error. V and J are TRDV2 and TRDJ1; 10 bases agree with TRDD3. Germline V gives CDR1 GEAIGNYY, CDR2 EKD. The V gene end was trimmed by 5 bases and the J gene end by 3 bases; junction bases not matched to a gene: 14. The CDR3 runs 17 residues. CDR3 amino acids: CACAHLVGDTYADKLIF. For the CDR3, the DNA is TGTGCCTGTGCCCATTTGGTGGGGGATACATACGCCGATAAACTCATCTTT.

This clone was counted between two and nine times. A far larger clone differs by one base, so this is likely a read error. At the DNA level, this CDR3 is encoded by other sequences in the same sample as well. The V gene is TRDV2, the J gene TRDJ1, with D unresolved. There are 14 residues in the CDR3. The germline V gene encodes CDR1 GEAIGNYY and CDR2 EKD. Here the CDR3 reads CACDMVVRTDKLIF. CDR3 DNA sequence: TGTGCCTGTGACATGGTCGTCCGTACCGATAAACTCATTTTT.